This T cell receptor beta chain was profiled in a study of tumor and adjacent non-tumor tissue in lung cancer (dated by TCRdb to 2016 to 2019). In the study overall: By cancer type, the cohort comprised approximately 12 adenocarcinoma patients, a couple of squamous cell carcinoma patients and 1 small cell lung cancer patient. Among the approximately 15 patients, ages ranged from roughly 30 to 76 years, around ten were men and 5 were women, and disease was TNM stage I to III. In total, sequencing yielded 125,075,908 productive TCRbeta reads, which works out to an average of around 4.2 million reads per sample. The study compared bulk TCRbeta repertoires from lung tumor tissue and matched distant non-tumor lung tissue of some 14 lung cancer patients. For each patient, one tumor sample and one normal lung sample were taken, giving some 33 paired specimens that underwent TCRbeta CDR3 sequencing. Paper-wide results and their limitations: The methods do not name the sequencing platform or mention unique molecular identifiers. The top 100 clones made up a significantly larger cumulative share of the repertoire in normal lung than in tumor tissue. Only about 15 patients were included in the cohort, and the need for larger samples and more detailed clinical data was noted by the authors. TCR diversity was significantly higher in younger patients, and higher tumor TCR diversity was associated with shorter overall and disease-free survival. Peripheral blood was not sequenced, so blood TCRbeta repertoires in these lung cancer patients were not examined. Tumor tissue showed significantly greater TCR diversity (inverse Simpson) than normal lung tissue (431.37 vs 166.20, P = 0.0075, Mann-Whitney U test).

The library came from multiplex PCR. The run used an Illumina HiSeq 2500. Following protocols modified from ARM-PCR, the researchers constructed TCRbeta libraries through three rounds of nested PCR with primers (Table S4). Before sequencing, PCR products in the 200-500 bp range were cut out of the gel and cleaned up using the QIAquick gel extraction kit. The published analysis was carried out like this. Trimmomatic was used to clean the reads, FLASH merged the cleaned reads into complete CDR3 sequences, and MiTCR assigned the sequences to V(D)J germline segments. Clonal diversity was calculated as the inverse Simpson's index using VDJtools. A read counted as productive if the sequence was in-frame and lacked a premature stop codon. TCRdb reprocessed the public reads (quality trimming at Q25 with fastp, clone calling with MiXCR) and kept in-frame beta chains. Rows are combined by CDR3 protein, so each entry shows the most common genes and DNA. TCRdb, not the authors, supplied the V and J calls. The sample has 71,000 or so distinct CDR3 sequences on record, 75% to 90% of them singletons. More than 10% of the sample is in the top ten clones.

RNA was isolated from bulk unsorted tissue, and RNA quality was assessed with a NanoDrop ND-1000 and an Agilent 2100. Newly diagnosed lung cancer patients without prior chemotherapy who had been admitted for thoracic surgery in China between August and November 2014 were enrolled as donors. Patients who had received previous radiotherapy or chemotherapy, or who had another concurrent cancer, were excluded from the study. Surgical tissue pieces of about 1-2.2 cm3 were preserved in RNAlater solution and were kept at -80 degrees C until use. As encoded in the germline V gene (reference sequence), CDR1 is DFQATT while CDR2 is SNEGSKA. Measured from the cysteine to the phenylalanine, the CDR3 is 16 residues long. Kept here is only the CDR3 DNA, which spans 48 bases and is read in frame from base 1. V is pruned by 0 bases and J by 9 bases, leaving 9 bases of the junction without a gene match. About this clonotype itself: No cognate antigen has been identified for it. It has no much larger one-base neighbor in the sample; base qualities were not kept.

The receptor comes from a woman in her forties or fifties with non-small cell lung cancer. The rearrangement joined TRBV20-1 to TRBJ2-1, with 12 junctional bases fitting TRBD2. Sequences were obtained from lung tumor tissue. The DNA is TGCAGTGCTAGAGACCCAACTAGCGGGAGGAGAAGTGAGCAGTTCTTC. Its translation is CSARDPTSGRRSEQFF.